These 16 T cell receptor beta chains were all obtained from the same sample, sequenced in a study of cytomegalovirus exposure and HLA in healthy donors. Primers for the PCR totalled 60 Vbeta and 13 Jbeta. TCRdb keeps only in-frame clones here, not all; method: immunoSEQ multiplex PCR. The data show 80,000 to 100,000 clones, 60% to 75% seen once. Source material: PBMCs. Every receptor here comes from a female donor in good health and CMV-seronegative.

The CDR3 bases are TGTGCCAGCAGCCCTAGACAGACGCCCCGACTTGAAGCTTTCTTT. It encodes CASSPRQTPRLEAFF. The chain links TRBV5-4 to TRBJ1-1; tentatively, D is TRBD1 (5 bases). The CDR3 loop spans 15 amino acids. Germline lookup yields CDR1 SGHNT and CDR2 YYREEE (reference sequence). V was clipped by 4 bases and J by 7 bases, with 20 bases between them.

The chain joins TRBV28 to TRBJ1-1; 12 nucleotides match TRBD1. V lost 5 bases and J lost 1; bases outside the gene matches: 17. The CDR3 extends over 20 amino acids. In germline, CDR1 is MDHEN, CDR2 SYDVKM. The CDR3 reads CASSTSLGTGTGGTNTEAFF. The CDR3 nucleotides read TGTGCCAGCAGTACTAGTTTGGGGACCGGGACAGGGGGCACGAACACTGAAGCTTTCTTT. Full variable domain (missing parts from reference TRBV28 and TRBJ1-1): DVKVTQSSRYLVKRTGEKVFLECVQDMDHENMFWYRQDPGLGLRLIYFSYDVKMKEKGDIPEGYSVSREKKERFSLILESASTNQTSMYLCASSTSLGTGTGGTNTEAFFGQGTRLTVV.

V usage is TRBV7-9 and J usage is TRBJ1-3, with a weak D call TRBD1 (6 bases). V dropped 4 bases and J dropped 0 bases, with 10 bases sitting between them. Germline V lookup: CDR1 SEHNR, CDR2 FQNEAQ (reference sequence). The CDR3 extends over 15 amino acids. The CDR3 bases are TGTGCCAGCAGCTATGGGACATCCTCTGGAAACACCATATATTTT. The encoded protein is CASSYGTSSGNTIYF.

To note about this clone: The germline gene is not matched at one end of the junction; a read error may be the cause. This chain connects TRBV7-9 to TRBJ1-2; D unresolved. Germline CDR1 is SEHNR and CDR2 is FQNEAQ (reference sequence). The CDR3 has 13 amino acids. The CDR3 region is CSSSLARLYGYTF. CDR3 coding DNA: TGTTCCAGCAGCTTAGCTAGACTCTACGGCTACACCTTC.

This clone occurred a few times. The chain joins TRBV30 to TRBJ2-7; TRBD1 is a possible D gene (5 bases). CDR1 and CDR2 from the germline V gene are GTSNPN and SVGIG (reference sequence). The V and J ends lost 8 bases and 0 bases respectively, with 20 bases between them. The CDR3 is 15 amino acids. The CDR3 sequence is CAARFSTEFSYEQYF. In nucleotides, the CDR3 is TGTGCCGCCCGGTTCTCGACAGAATTCTCCTACGAGCAGTACTTC.

The chain couples TRBV30 to TRBJ1-3, with 9 bases lining up with TRBD1. The J segment lost 4 bases and the V segment lost 1 base, leaving 2 bases of the junction unmatched. The CDR3 length is 14 residues. Germline values: CDR1 GTSNPN, CDR2 SVGIG (reference sequence). CDR3 protein: CAWSGDREGNTIYF. The CDR3 DNA reads TGTGCCTGGAGTGGGGACAGGGAGGGAAACACCATATATTTT.

By share of the sample, this clone is medium-sized (0.01 to 0.1%). The V and J genes are TRBV6-4 and TRBJ2-3; 10 bases fit TRBD2. The CDR3 contains 15 residues. Losses at the gene ends were 5 bases for V and 5 bases for J; bases not matched to a gene: 7. Germline V lookup: CDR1 MRHNA, CDR2 SNTAGT. CDR3 coding DNA: TGTGCCAGCAGTCCCGGGACTAGCGACTTAGATACGCAGTATTTT. Translated: CASSPGTSDLDTQYF.

This chain joins TRBV5-4 and TRBJ2-7; 10 nucleotides agree with TRBD2. Trimming at V came to 4 bases and at J to 2 bases, leaving 3 bases not matched to a gene. CDR3 length: 14 amino acids. CDR1 is SGHNT and CDR2 is YYREEE in the germline V gene (reference sequence). CDR3 nucleotide sequence: TGTGCCAGCAGCATCGGACTAGCGGCCTACGAGCAGTACTTC. Its protein is CASSIGLAAYEQYF.

This chain uses TRBV6-1 with TRBJ1-5; 7 nucleotides align to TRBD1. This CDR3 has 14 residues. The germline V gene has CDR1 MNHNS and CDR2 SASEGT. V was clipped by 4 bases and J by 5 bases; unmatched bases: 5. As DNA, the CDR3 is TGTGCCAGCAGTGGAGTAGGGGGCCATCAGCCCCAGCATTTT. It specifies CASSGVGGHQPQHF.

This clone came up a few times. The chain uses TRBV30 and TRBJ2-5; TRBD1 might be the D (5 bases). This CDR3 contains 13 residues. Germline V CDR1 and CDR2: GTSNPN, SVGIG (reference sequence). V lost 6 bases, J lost 2 bases, and 13 bases lay in between. CDR3 bases: TGTGCCTGCCAAAGACAGAGTCAAGAGACCCAGTACTTC. Encoded protein: CACQRQSQETQYF.

The genes are TRBV2 and TRBJ2-5, with TRBD2 identical over 8 bases. The CDR3 length is 15 residues. Germline lookup yields CDR1 SNHLY and CDR2 FYNNEI. V gave up 2 bases and J gave up 9 bases; unmatched junction bases: 11. The CDR3: CASSEQLAVATAQYF. CDR3 coding DNA: TGTGCCAGCAGTGAACAACTAGCGGTGGCCACGGCCCAGTACTTC.

The chain uses TRBV4-3 and TRBJ2-1; D may be TRBD1 (5 bases). The CDR3 spans 16 residues. Germline V gene lookup returns CDR1 LGHNA and CDR2 YSLEER. Deletions cut 2 bases from V and 10 bases from J, with 21 bases between. CDR3 sequence: CASSQRLWAQGREQFF. DNA of the CDR3: TGCGCCAGCAGCCAAAGGCTTTGGGCCCAGGGTAGGGAGCAGTTCTTC.

V gene TRBV15 combines with J gene TRBJ1-1; 10 positions agree with TRBD1. Germline V lookup: CDR1 LNHNV, CDR2 YYDKDF (reference sequence). CDR3 size: 15 residues. With V trimmed by 5 bases and J by 4 bases, 7 bases remained unmatched. This chain's CDR3 is CATSGQGGGRTEAFF. The CDR3 DNA reads as TGTGCCACCAGCGGACAGGGGGGAGGTCGCACTGAAGCTTTCTTT.

The rearrangement uses TRBV7-9 and TRBJ2-7, with 9 nucleotides matching TRBD2. From germline, CDR1 is SEHNR and CDR2 FQNEAQ (reference sequence). The trim removed 7 bases at V and 8 bases at J, leaving 9 bases unmatched. The CDR3 extends over 13 amino acids. The CDR3 loop reads CASTLGREGQQYF. The CDR3 nucleotides are TGTGCCAGCACCCTAGGGCGGGAGGGTCAGCAGTACTTC.

This clone was counted between two and nine times. The chain uses TRBV29-1 and TRBJ1-5, with unresolved D. There are 12 residues in the CDR3. Germline V lookup: CDR1 SQVTM, CDR2 ANQGSEA. V was pared by 4 bases and J by 10 bases, with 14 bases between. In DNA form, the CDR3 reads TGCAGCGTTGGGAGGCCATCATACCCCCAGCATTTT. Its translation is CSVGRPSYPQHF.

J is TRBJ2-2 and V is TRBV4-3; 7 bases are a match to TRBD2. Per germline, CDR1 LGHNA and CDR2 YSLEER. With V trimmed by 4 bases and J by 1 base, 6 bases remained unmatched. CDR3 size: 16 residues. The CDR3 nucleotides read TGCGCCAGCAGCCCACAAGAGCGGGAGAACACCGGGGAGCTGTTTTTT. It specifies CASSPQERENTGELFF.